The next 10 T cell receptor beta chains were all read from a single sample in a study of blood T cell repertoires in COVID-19. Generated by immunoSEQ multiplex PCR, the TCRdb table keeps only in-frame clones and is missing some. The sample comprises 90,000 to 150,000 clones, about nine tenths of which are singletons, and roughly 7.9% rests with the top ten. Specimen: peripheral blood. The receptors originated from a man in his 70s who had recovered from COVID-19.

This clone showed up just once. The chain uses TRBV25-1 and TRBJ1-1; maybe TRBD1 (6 bases). The CDR3 is made up of 13 amino acids. Trimming stripped 10 bases from V and 4 bases from J, with 16 bases between. Germline V CDR1 and CDR2: MGHDK, SYGVNS. CDR3 residues: CAILGQQGTEAFF. The CDR3 DNA sequence: TGTGCCATCCTCGGACAGCAAGGCACTGAAGCTTTCTTT. Full variable domain (remainder filled in from reference TRBV25-1 and TRBJ1-1): EADIYQTPRYLVIGTGKKITLECSQTMGHDKMYWYQQDPGMELHLIHYSYGVNSTEKGDLSSESTVSRIRTEHFPLTLESARPSHTSQYLCAILGQQGTEAFFGQGTRLTVV.

The chain combines TRBV19 with TRBJ2-2; 8 positions match TRBD1. There are 17 residues in the CDR3. The germline gives CDR1 LNHDA, CDR2 SQIVND (reference sequence). V gave up 6 bases and J gave up 6 bases; unmatched junction bases: 15. The CDR3 reads CASSRGQGRGVAGELFF. CDR3 nucleotide sequence: TGTGCCAGTAGCCGAGGACAGGGAAGGGGGGTGGCCGGGGAGCTGTTTTTT.

Comment on this clone: The same CDR3 also results from other DNA sequences found in this sample. The chain is built from TRBV24-1 and TRBJ2-3, with D unclear. This CDR3 spans 13 amino acids. V lost 4 bases to trimming and J lost 1 base, with 5 bases between them. Germline V gene sequence: CDR1 KGHDR, CDR2 SFDVKD. The CDR3 here is CATSDGGTDTQYF. The CDR3 DNA follows: TGTGCCACCAGTGACGGTGGCACAGATACGCAGTATTTT.

This clone is labeled medium-sized. This rearrangement joins TRBV27 to TRBJ1-2, with 9 bases identical to TRBD1. CDR3 size: 13 residues. The germline V gene encodes CDR1 MNHEY and CDR2 SMNVEV (reference sequence). The V gene end was trimmed by 6 bases and the J gene end by 6 bases; junction bases not matched to a gene: 5. The CDR3 region is CASRRTGDHGYTF. The CDR3 coding sequence is TGTGCCAGCAGAAGGACAGGGGACCATGGCTACACCTTC.

The chain joins TRBV7-8 to TRBJ2-7; TRBD2 is a possible D gene (6 bases). V was clipped by 5 bases and J by 0 bases, with 17 bases between them. Germline values: CDR1 SGHVS, CDR2 FQNEAQ. The CDR3 sequence is 16 residues long. CDR3 sequence (DNA): TGTGCCAGCAGCAACGCCGGGGGACTGAGCTCCTACGAGCAGTACTTC. Protein: CASSNAGGLSSYEQYF.

The rearrangement links TRBV5-3 to TRBJ2-1; TRBD2 matches 8 bases. TRBV5-3 is classed as an ORF, of uncertain function. V shed 1 base, J shed 7 bases, and the junction held 7 bases outside the gene matches. The CDR3 contains 15 residues. The CDR3 reads CARSLNLAGGNEQFF. CDR3 nucleotide sequence: TGTGCCAGAAGCTTGAATCTAGCGGGCGGGAATGAGCAGTTCTTC.

The CDR3 nucleotides read TGTGCCAGCAGTTTTTTCCCCACTAGCGGGAGGAGCCCCACCGGGGAGCTGTTTTTT. Translating it yields CASSFFPTSGRSPTGELFF. The genes are TRBV28 and TRBJ2-2; the match to TRBD2 covers 12 bases. This CDR3 contains 19 residues. Losses at the gene ends were 3 bases for V and 4 bases for J; bases not matched to a gene: 12. Germline lookup yields CDR1 MDHEN and CDR2 SYDVKM.

The chain carries TRBV5-1 and TRBJ1-6, with D perhaps TRBD1 (5 bases). Per germline, CDR1 SGHRS and CDR2 YFSETQ. With 1 base removed from V and 10 bases from J, the gap between germline ends came to 15 bases. This CDR3 has 15 amino acids. The CDR3 spells CASSLQGRDSSPLHF. In DNA form, the CDR3 reads TGCGCCAGCAGCTTGCAGGGCAGGGACTCGTCACCCCTCCACTTT.

V and J are TRBV10-1 and TRBJ1-1, with a weak D call TRBD1 (5 bases). The CDR3 runs to 13 residues. V was clipped by 2 bases and J by 1 base, with 5 bases between them. CDR1 is WNHNN and CDR2 is SYGVQD in the germline V gene (reference sequence). In DNA, the CDR3 is TGCGCCAGCAGTGAGCAGGGGAACACTGAAGCTTTCTTT. Its translation is CASSEQGNTEAFF.

The chain has TRBV12-3 or TRBV12-4 and TRBJ2-1, with TRBD2 matching 8 bases. The V gene end was trimmed by 6 bases and the J gene end by 8 bases; junction bases not matched to a gene: 3. The length of the CDR3 is 12 residues. The CDR3 bases are TGTGCCAGCAGCGGGGGGGCTGATGAGCAGTTCTTC. Its translation: CASSGGADEQFF.